Each of the 18 T cell receptor beta chains below was sequenced from the same sample in a study of blood T cell repertoires in COVID-19. Method: immunoSEQ multiplex PCR; TCRdb's copy keeps in-frame clones and lacks some. This sample has 250,000 to 350,000 clones, with approximately 86% found just once. Sequencing was carried out using peripheral blood. All receptors derive from a woman between 50 and 59 years old who had recovered from COVID-19.

The rearrangement joins TRBV7-2 to TRBJ1-1, with 9 bases identical to TRBD1. After removal of 2 bases from V and 6 bases from J, the junction contained 7 bases not matched to a gene. This CDR3 is 15 amino acids long. The germline gives CDR1 SGHTA, CDR2 FQGNSA. CDR3 coding DNA: TGTGCCAGCAGCTTATGGGGACAGGGTAGCGCTGAAGCTTTCTTT. Translated, it gives CASSLWGQGSAEAFF.

The rearrangement uses TRBV11-2 and TRBJ2-2, with 7 bases fitting TRBD1. V trimming: 3 bases; J trimming: 6 bases; junction bases outside the gene matches: 1. CDR1 is SGHAT, CDR2 FQNNGV, per germline. The CDR3 consists of 13 residues. The CDR3 DNA is TGTGCCAGCAGCTTCCAGGGGGCCGGGGAGCTGTTTTTT. This encodes CASSFQGAGELFF. Full variable domain (remainder filled in from reference TRBV11-2 and TRBJ2-2): EAGVAQSPRYKIIEKRQSVAFWCNPISGHATLYWYQQILGQGPKLLIQFQNNGVVDDSQLPKDRFSAERLKGVDSTLKIQPAKLEDSAVYLCASSFQGAGELFFGEGSRLTVL.

The chain combines TRBV7-3 with TRBJ2-1; 10 nucleotides match TRBD2. The J segment lost 2 bases and the V segment lost 5 bases, leaving 6 bases of the junction unmatched. CDR1 SGHTA and CDR2 FQGTGA come from the germline V gene. The CDR3 has 16 residues. CDR3 in amino acids: CASSPDSGRTYNEQFF. The DNA of the CDR3 is TGTGCCAGCAGCCCCGATAGCGGGAGGACCTACAATGAGCAGTTCTTC. Filled out from reference TRBV7-3 and TRBJ2-1, the complete variable domain reads GAGVSQTPSNKVTEKGKYVELRCDPISGHTALYWYRQSLGQGPEFLIYFQGTGAADDSGLPNDRFFAVRPEGSVSTLKIQRTERGDSAVYLCASSPDSGRTYNEQFFGPGTRLTVL.

V and J are TRBV24-1 and TRBJ2-6, with TRBD1 as a possible D gene (6 bases). Deletions cut 6 bases from V and 3 bases from J, with 14 bases between. Germline CDR1 KGHDR, CDR2 SFDVKD. The CDR3 totals 16 residues. Written as DNA, the CDR3 is TGTGCCACCAGTCCAGGGGTTGCACATGGGGCCAACGTCCTGACTTTC. As protein: CATSPGVAHGANVLTF.

This chain joins TRBV12-5 and TRBJ1-5; TRBD1 is a possible D gene (6 bases). This CDR3 region has 14 residues. V was trimmed by 3 bases and J by 3 bases, leaving 9 bases between them. Germline assignment: CDR1 LGHNT and CDR2 FRNRAP. The CDR3 DNA follows: TGTGCTAGTGGTTTTGGGGACAACAATCAGCCCCAGCATTTT. Translation: CASGFGDNNQPQHF.

V and J are TRBV7-9 and TRBJ1-4; maybe TRBD1 (5 bases). Looked up from germline, CDR1 is SEHNR and CDR2 is FQNEAQ (reference sequence). The CDR3 totals 14 residues. The V end lost 2 bases, the J end lost 8 bases, and 12 bases lay between the germline ends. CDR3 region: CASSLSGGGEKLFF. CDR3 nucleotide sequence: TGTGCCAGCAGCTTATCTGGGGGAGGCGAAAAACTGTTTTTT.

V gene TRBV7-2 combines with J gene TRBJ2-3, with 7 nucleotides matching TRBD2. The V segment lost 5 bases and the J segment 4 bases; nucleotides outside the gene matches: 9. The CDR3 is 15 amino acids. CDR1 and CDR2 from the germline V gene are SGHTA and FQGNSA. CDR3 nucleotides: TGTGCCAGCAGCCCCAGGGAGGGCCGCGCAGATACGCAGTATTTT. Translation: CASSPREGRADTQYF.

The chain employs TRBV7-9 and TRBJ2-1; weak D call: TRBD2 (5 bases). The CDR3 is 13 residues long. Germline V lookup: CDR1 SEHNR, CDR2 FQNEAQ (reference sequence). V was clipped by 4 bases and J by 14 bases, with 18 bases between them. CDR3 nucleotides: TGTGCCAGCAGCTCCACGGGGTCTCTAATAGAGTTCTTC. Translated, it gives CASSSTGSLIEFF.

The chain links TRBV7-8 to TRBJ2-3; perhaps TRBD2 as D (6 bases). V was clipped by 2 bases and J by 2 bases, with 11 bases between them. The CDR3 loop spans 15 amino acids. Germline CDR1 and CDR2: SGHVS and FQNEAQ. The DNA for the CDR3 is TGTGCCAGCAGCTTACTAGCGAGCAACACAGATACGCAGTATTTT. It translates to CASSLLASNTDTQYF.

The rearrangement links TRBV5-6 to TRBJ1-1; TRBD1 matches 9 bases. This CDR3 has 12 amino acids. Losses at the gene ends were 3 bases for V and 11 bases for J; bases not matched to a gene: 5. The germline V gene encodes CDR1 SGHDT and CDR2 YYEEEE. The CDR3 here is CASSSDRGWAFF. As DNA, the CDR3 is TGTGCCAGCAGCTCGGACAGGGGCTGGGCTTTCTTT.

This clone was recorded once. The rearrangement joins TRBV7-3 to TRBJ2-3, with 9 nucleotides matching TRBD2. This CDR3 spans 15 amino acids. Germline CDR1 and CDR2: SGHTA and FQGTGA. V was pared by 2 bases and J by 3 bases, with 3 bases of the junction left unmatched. The CDR3 is CASSLVSGRTDTQYF. In DNA, the CDR3 is TGTGCCAGCAGCTTAGTTAGCGGGAGAACAGATACGCAGTATTTT.

The genes are TRBV5-1 and TRBJ2-2; 7 bases agree with TRBD1. CDR1 and CDR2 from the germline V gene are SGHRS and YFSETQ. With 5 bases clipped from V and 3 bases from J, the junction kept 4 bases outside the gene matches. The CDR3 contains 14 residues. CDR3 sequence: CASSKGADTGELFF. The CDR3 DNA follows: TGCGCCAGCAGTAAGGGGGCTGACACCGGGGAGCTGTTTTTT.

This sequence joins TRBV12-3 or TRBV12-4 and TRBJ2-7, with D perhaps matching TRBD2 (5 bases). The V end was cut by 3 bases, the J end by 2 bases, with 8 bases between. The CDR3 spans 13 residues. The CDR3 loop reads CASSLSGAYEQYF. CDR3 sequence (DNA): TGTGCCAGCAGTTTGAGCGGAGCCTACGAGCAGTACTTC.

The rearrangement joins TRBV19 to TRBJ1-5; 8 bases align to TRBD1. Germline CDR1 LNHDA, CDR2 SQIVND (reference sequence). The CDR3 runs to 14 residues. Trimming removed 7 bases from V and 7 bases from J; junction bases left unmatched: 9. CDR3 DNA sequence: TGTGCCAGTACCCTGCCAGGGGGCGGACAGCCCCAGCATTTT. Its translation is CASTLPGGGQPQHF.

The V and J genes are TRBV7-2 and TRBJ2-7; 7 nucleotides line up with TRBD1. The CDR3 spans 14 residues. Germline V lookup: CDR1 SGHTA, CDR2 FQGNSA. V lost 3 bases and J lost 5; bases outside the gene matches: 7. The CDR3 reads CASSFDRVEHEQYF. CDR3 nucleotide sequence: TGTGCCAGCAGCTTTGACAGGGTAGAACACGAGCAGTACTTC.

This chain links TRBV6-1 with TRBJ1-2, with TRBD1 identical over 10 bases. CDR1 is MNHNS and CDR2 is SASEGT in the germline V gene. The CDR3 spans 15 residues. The V and J ends lost 1 base and 3 bases, in that order; junction bases with no gene match: 2. In DNA form, the CDR3 reads TGTGCCAGCAGTGAAGTCGGACAGGGGGACTATGGCTACACCTTC. Encoded protein: CASSEVGQGDYGYTF.

The V gene is TRBV24-1, the J gene TRBJ1-3; D not certain. The CDR3 has 16 residues. CDR1 and CDR2 (germline): KGHDR, SFDVKD. V gave up 3 bases and J gave up 0 bases, with 11 bases separating them. The CDR3: CATSDPTPSSGNTIYF. In DNA, the CDR3 is TGTGCCACCAGTGATCCGACGCCTAGCTCTGGAAACACCATATATTTT.

Written as DNA, the CDR3 is TGTGCCGGCTCCGGGGTCCTTCATGGCTACACCTTC. Its translation: CAGSGVLHGYTF. This rearrangement joins TRBV7-9 to TRBJ1-2; no clear D gene. The CDR3 consists of 12 residues. Per germline, CDR1 SEHNR and CDR2 FQNEAQ (reference sequence). Trimming left V 11 bases short and J 6 bases short, with 16 bases between.